Listed below are T cell receptor beta chains from one sample, sequenced in a study of T cells in Graves' hyperthyroidism and ophthalmopathy. TCRdb re-called the multiplex PCR reads with MiXCR, one entry per CDR3 protein. Among about 640,000 distinct CDR3 sequences, more than 20% were seen once, and the ten largest hold under 35%. Sequenced sample: blood. All receptors derive from a man aged 25-45 years with Graves' ophthalmopathy. Each CDR3 is given with its conserved first and last residue. D genes are given only for firm matches. The size of a clone is reported for some rows only, either as once, few or many, or as a class for expanded clones.

clone_size	j_call	v_call	d_call	cdr3_nt	cdr3_aa
few	TRBJ2-7	TRBV7-2	TRBD2	TGTGCCAGCAGCTTCCTAGCGGGAGGGTCCCACGAGCAGTACTTC	CASSFLAGGSHEQYF
many	TRBJ2-5	TRBV28	TRBD2	TGTGCCAGCAGTTCAACGGGACTAGCGGAAGAGACCCAGTACTTC	CASSSTGLAEETQYF
few	TRBJ2-7	TRBV5-1	TRBD2	TGTGCCAGCAGCTTCCCTAGCGGGAGTAAGATCGAGCAGTACTTC	CASSFPSGSKIEQYF
NA	TRBJ1-5	TRBV6-1	NA	TGTGCCAGCAGTGGGACAGCCGCTGGTCAGCCCCAGCATTTT	CASSGTAAGQPQHF
NA	TRBJ2-7	TRBV5-6	TRBD2	TGTGCCAGCAGCTTGCCTGGGACTAGTAACGAGCAGTACTTC	CASSLPGTSNEQYF
few	TRBJ2-7	TRBV5-1	TRBD1	TGCGCCAGCAGCTTGTTCGGGGACAGGCTTGACGAGCAGTACTTC	CASSLFGDRLDEQYF
few	TRBJ2-5	TRBV3-1	NA	TGTGCCAGCAGCCAAGATACTAGCCCTACCACGCAAGAGACCCAGTACTTC	CASSQDTSPTTQETQYF
many	TRBJ2-1	TRBV5-1	TRBD2	TGCGCCAGCAGCTTGCAACTAGCGGTCTACAATGAGCAGTTCTTC	CASSLQLAVYNEQFF
NA	TRBJ2-7	TRBV28	NA	TGTGCCAGCAGTTTACCGGGGCCGGCAGGGTACGAGCAGTACTTC	CASSLPGPAGYEQYF
few	TRBJ2-3	TRBV9	TRBD2	TGTGCCAGCAGCGCGGGACTAGCGGGAGTCGGGGATACGCAGTATTTT	CASSAGLAGVGDTQYF
NA	TRBJ2-5	TRBV5-1	TRBD2	TGCGCCAGCAGTTATAGGACTAGCGGAGAGACCCAGTACTTC	CASSYRTSGETQYF
many	TRBJ1-5	TRBV28	NA	TGTGCCAGCAGTTTCCGGGCGAACAATCAGCCCCAGCATTTT	CASSFRANNQPQHF
NA	TRBJ1-4	TRBV18	TRBD1	TGTGCCAGCTCACCATTGGGACAGGGGAATCGCGGCCCGGAAAAACTGTTTTTT	CASSPLGQGNRGPEKLFF
few	TRBJ1-1	TRBV6-1	TRBD1	TGTGCCAGCAGTTCCGGGACAGGGGCTTCGTTTCCCTCTGAAGCTTTCTTT	CASSSGTGASFPSEAFF
few	TRBJ2-7	TRBV6-2/TRBV6-3	NA	TGTGCCAGCAGTAATGAACAGGGATCCTACGAGCAGTACTTC	CASSNEQGSYEQYF
few	TRBJ2-1	TRBV19	TRBD1	TGTGCCAGTTTTGATACAGGGGGCGCATACAATGAGCAGTTCTTC	CASFDTGGAYNEQFF
NA	TRBJ2-3	TRBV5-1	NA	TGCGCCAGCAGCCCTAGCCCGGGGCTTGCAGATACGCAGTATTTT	CASSPSPGLADTQYF
few	TRBJ2-1	TRBV12-3/TRBV12-4	NA	TGTGCCAGCAGTCCGGGCCGGGACTGGGACGGGGACCGCTCCTACAATGAGCAGTTCTTC	CASSPGRDWDGDRSYNEQFF
many	TRBJ2-1	TRBV11-2	TRBD2	TGTGCCAGCAGCTCTGAGGCGGGAGGGCCGTACAATGAGCAGTTCTTC	CASSSEAGGPYNEQFF
NA	TRBJ2-1	TRBV27	NA	TGTGCCAGCAGTCTTTGGGGGAGAGACTATGAGCAGTTCTTC	CASSLWGRDYEQFF
few	TRBJ2-1	TRBV6-6	NA	TGTGCCAGCAGTTACTCAACTCTCACTAGTGTGAATGAGCAGTTCTTC	CASSYSTLTSVNEQFF
NA	TRBJ2-1	TRBV27	NA	TGTGCCAGCAGTTTATCGGCTTTAGATGACCAGTTCTTC	CASSLSALDDQFF
NA	TRBJ2-1	TRBV18	NA	TGTGCCAGCTCACCAAGCCCTATTACGGGGATCTCCTACAATGAGCAGTTCTTC	CASSPSPITGISYNEQFF
NA	TRBJ2-7	TRBV27	NA	TGTGCCAGCAGAAATTCAGGTTTAAGCTCCTACGAGCAGTACTTC	CASRNSGLSSYEQYF
many	TRBJ2-3	TRBV2	NA	TGTGCCAGCAGTGAGGGGTGGCGAGGGCCCCCCACAGATACGCAGTATTTT	CASSEGWRGPPTDTQYF
few	TRBJ2-2	TRBV7-9	TRBD1	TGTGCCAGCAGCTTGACAGGGATGGGCACCGGGGAGCTGTTTTTT	CASSLTGMGTGELFF
few	TRBJ2-1	TRBV12-3/TRBV12-4	NA	TGTGCCAGCAGTTTACCCCGCGGAGCCTCCTACAATGAGCAGTTCTTC	CASSLPRGASYNEQFF
many	TRBJ1-4	TRBV2	TRBD1	TGTGCCAGCAGTCCCGGGACAGGGTTGAGAAAACTGTTTTTT	CASSPGTGLRKLFF
NA	TRBJ2-7	TRBV28	TRBD2	TGTGCCAGCAATAACCGGGACTACTCCTACGAGCAGTACTTC	CASNNRDYSYEQYF
few	TRBJ2-3	TRBV7-6	TRBD2	TGTGCCAGCAGCTCCTTAGGGGGGGAAGCGGGAGACGGCACAGATACGCAGTATTTT	CASSSLGGEAGDGTDTQYF
many	TRBJ1-2	TRBV27	TRBD1	TGTGCCAGCAGTCCCACCCGCGCAGGGGGAGGTGGCTACACCTTC	CASSPTRAGGGGYTF
NA	TRBJ2-7	TRBV30	NA	TGTGCCTGGAGTTCCCGTGCCTACGAGCAGTACTTC	CAWSSRAYEQYF
many	TRBJ2-7	TRBV11-2	NA	TGTGCCAGCAGTGCCATGAGGGCCTACGAGCAGTACTTC	CASSAMRAYEQYF
NA	TRBJ2-3	TRBV12-3/TRBV12-4	TRBD2	TGTGCCAGTGGACTAGCGGGAGTGGATACGCAGTATTTT	CASGLAGVDTQYF
many	TRBJ2-1	TRBV18	NA	TGTGCCAGCTCACCGGCACAGGGTATCAATGAGCAGTTCTTC	CASSPAQGINEQFF
few	TRBJ2-7	TRBV3-1	NA	TGTGCCAGCAGCCAAGATATAGGAACAGGGCCCTACGAGCAGTACTTC	CASSQDIGTGPYEQYF
NA	TRBJ2-7	TRBV10-3	NA	TGTGCCATCAGCGAATCGACAGACTCCTACGAGCAGTACTTC	CAISESTDSYEQYF
few	TRBJ2-3	TRBV24-1	NA	TGTGCCACCAGTGATTCCGGGCTGGATACGCAGTATTTT	CATSDSGLDTQYF
NA	TRBJ1-4	TRBV6-1	NA	TGTGCCAGCAGTGAAGCCGGGGGATCTCATGAAAAACTGTTTTTT	CASSEAGGSHEKLFF
NA	TRBJ1-1	TRBV6-1	NA	TGTGCCAGCATTCGAGCCCAGGAGAACACTGAAGCTTTCTTT	CASIRAQENTEAFF
NA	TRBJ2-7	TRBV5-1	NA	TGCGCCAGCAGCTTGGCCAGGGCGGATTCCTACGAGCAGTACTTC	CASSLARADSYEQYF
many	TRBJ2-3	TRBV11-2	NA	TGTGCCAGCAGCTACTTTTTGACAGATACGCAGTATTTT	CASSYFLTDTQYF
NA	TRBJ2-3	TRBV7-2	NA	TGTGCCAGCAGCTTAATTATTGATACGCAGTATTTT	CASSLIIDTQYF
NA	TRBJ1-3	TRBV7-2	TRBD1	TGTGCCAGCACCATAAACGCCGGGACAGGAGGAAACACCATATATTTT	CASTINAGTGGNTIYF
many	TRBJ2-7	TRBV6-1	TRBD2	TGTGCCAGCAGGGACGGGACTAGCGGAGCCTACGAGCAGTACTTC	CASRDGTSGAYEQYF
few	TRBJ2-3	TRBV7-2	NA	TGTGCCAGCAGAGCACAGGGATACACAGATACGCAGTATTTT	CASRAQGYTDTQYF
NA	TRBJ2-1	TRBV5-1	TRBD2	TGCGCCAGCAGCCGAGCGGGAGGTGAGCAGTTCTTC	CASSRAGGEQFF
NA	TRBJ2-7	TRBV19	NA	TGTGCCAGTAGCCTAAGGCATGGACAGATTCTATCCTACGAGCAGTACTTC	CASSLRHGQILSYEQYF
many	TRBJ2-7	TRBV27	NA	TGTGCCAGCAGTTTATCGCGGGGGACAGCGGGTGGCGAGCAGTACTTC	CASSLSRGTAGGEQYF
few	TRBJ1-1	TRBV13	NA	TGTGCCAGCAGCTCCGGGGGACCCACTTACACTGAAGCTTTCTTT	CASSSGGPTYTEAFF
few	TRBJ2-1	TRBV30	NA	TGTGCCTGGAGCCAAACTACTAGTGAGCAGTTCTTC	CAWSQTTSEQFF
NA	TRBJ2-6	TRBV6-5	TRBD1	TGTGCCAGCAGTTACCCACCCGGACAGGGAGGCGCTGGGGCCAACGTCCTGACTTTC	CASSYPPGQGGAGANVLTF
many	TRBJ2-3	TRBV15	NA	TGTGCCACCAGCAGGTTAGGAGGGGCGAAATCGGTTACGCAGTATTTT	CATSRLGGAKSVTQYF
NA	TRBJ1-1	TRBV7-9	NA	TGTGCCAGCAGCGCGGGAGGGGGGGCGATCGGGAACACTGAAGCTTTCTTT	CASSAGGGAIGNTEAFF
many	TRBJ2-6	TRBV28	NA	TGTGCCAGCAGTTTTGGAGGGTCTGGGGCCAACGTCCTGACTTTC	CASSFGGSGANVLTF